Each of the 32 T cell receptor beta chains below was sequenced from the same sample in a study of blood T cell repertoires in COVID-19. The repertoire was sequenced with immunoSEQ multiplex PCR; TCRdb's copy has only in-frame clones and lacks some. The sample has 200,000 to 300,000 clones; almost 85% are singletons. The sequencing input was PBMCs or T cells enriched from blood (not recorded which). The receptors were sampled from a woman aged 50 to 65 with acute COVID-19.

This clone occurred a few times. The chain employs TRBV27 and TRBJ2-7, with 7 bases fitting TRBD1. V trimming: 1 base; J trimming: 5 bases; junction bases outside the gene matches: 5. Germline V gene lookup returns CDR1 MNHEY and CDR2 SMNVEV (reference sequence). CDR3 length equals 14 residues. CDR3 region: CASSLWDRLNEQYF. CDR3 nucleotides: TGTGCCAGCAGTTTATGGGACAGACTTAACGAGCAGTACTTC.

This clone ranks as medium-sized. This chain connects TRBV19 to TRBJ2-2; 9 positions agree with TRBD2. The V gene's germline CDR1 is LNHDA and CDR2 SQIVND (reference sequence). The V and J ends lost 5 bases and 4 bases, in that order; junction bases with no gene match: 8. This CDR3 spans 16 amino acids. CDR3 in amino acids: CASSAIAGAVTGELFF. Here the CDR3 DNA reads TGTGCCAGTAGTGCGATAGCGGGGGCCGTCACCGGGGAGCTGTTTTTT.

The CDR3 nucleotides read TGCAGCGCAACAGGGTTCACTGGAAACACCATATATTTT. This codes for CSATGFTGNTIYF. The V and J genes are TRBV29-1 and TRBJ1-3, with a tentative D call TRBD1 (6 bases). This CDR3 is 13 amino acids long. V was cut by 7 bases and J by 2 bases, with 12 bases left in between. Germline loops: CDR1 SQVTM, CDR2 ANQGSEA.

This chain connects TRBV19 to TRBJ1-1; 10 bases fit TRBD1. Losses at the gene ends were 7 bases for V and 3 bases for J; bases not matched to a gene: 17. CDR3 length: 18 amino acids. The V gene's germline CDR1 is LNHDA and CDR2 SQIVND (reference sequence). The CDR3 DNA reads as TGTGCCAGTAAAAAACGGACAGGGGGGCATAGGATGGACACTGAAGCTTTCTTT. It codes for CASKKRTGGHRMDTEAFF.

The chain uses TRBV5-1 and TRBJ1-2, with a possible D match to TRBD1 (5 bases). This CDR3 comprises 13 residues. Germline lookup yields CDR1 SGHRS and CDR2 YFSETQ. V was cut by 4 bases and J by 3 bases, with 10 bases left in between. The CDR3 nucleotides are TGCGCCAGCAGCGGCGGGACTGACTATGGCTACACCTTC. Amino acids: CASSGGTDYGYTF.

This chain joins TRBV5-4 and TRBJ1-1; D uncertain. The germline V and J ends were trimmed by 3 bases and 0 bases, with 6 bases remaining between them. This CDR3 spans 13 amino acids. CDR1 SGHNT and CDR2 YYREEE come from the germline V gene (reference sequence). This CDR3 reads CASSSKMNTEAFF. In DNA form, the CDR3 reads TGTGCCAGCAGCTCCAAAATGAACACTGAAGCTTTCTTT.

The rearrangement links TRBV11-2 to TRBJ2-7; 8 bases match TRBD2. The CDR3 totals 15 residues. CDR1 and CDR2 (germline): SGHAT, FQNNGV. Losses at the gene ends were 5 bases for V and 6 bases for J; bases not matched to a gene: 12. CDR3 sequence reads: CASSRGVAGSGEQYF. The CDR3 DNA is TGTGCCAGCAGCCGAGGAGTAGCGGGGTCGGGCGAGCAGTACTTC.

The chain is built from TRBV7-9 and TRBJ2-3; 7 nucleotides align to TRBD2. J was trimmed by 4 bases and V by 11 bases; bases with no gene match: 6. Germline CDR1 is SEHNR and CDR2 is FQNEAQ (reference sequence). The CDR3 is 12 amino acids. CDR3 in amino acids: CAGREGSDTQYF. The CDR3 coding sequence is TGTGCCGGGAGGGAGGGGTCAGATACGCAGTATTTT.

The chain has TRBV7-6 and TRBJ2-1; no firm D call. Trimming took 2 bases from V and 4 from J, leaving 12 bases between them. The CDR3 loop spans 15 amino acids. Germline CDR1 is SGHVS and CDR2 is FNYEAQ. The CDR3 DNA sequence: TGTGCCAGCAGCTTAAATTACGACGGGTACAATGAGCAGTTCTTC. It is translated as CASSLNYDGYNEQFF.

The chain couples TRBV6-4 to TRBJ2-2, with 8 nucleotides matching TRBD2. Losses at the gene ends were 6 bases for V and 1 base for J; bases not matched to a gene: 13. The CDR3 is 18 amino acids. Germline CDR1 reads MRHNA; CDR2 reads SNTAGT. The CDR3 loop is CASSPLLQRGLNTGELFF. The CDR3 region has the DNA TGTGCCAGCAGCCCCCTATTGCAGCGGGGGTTGAACACCGGGGAGCTGTTTTTT.

CDR3 region: CASSSPGQGYNEQFF. DNA for the CDR3: TGTGCCAGCAGTTCCCCGGGACAGGGGTACAATGAGCAGTTCTTC. The rearrangement joins TRBV6-5 to TRBJ2-1; 10 bases are a match to TRBD1. This CDR3 contains 15 residues. Germline-derived CDR1 and CDR2 are MNHEY and SVGAGI. The V segment lost 4 bases and the J segment 4 bases; nucleotides outside the gene matches: 4.

The chain employs TRBV9 and TRBJ2-7; 7 positions match TRBD2. CDR3 length: 16 amino acids. Trimming removed 3 bases from V and 0 bases from J; junction bases left unmatched: 9. The germline gives CDR1 SGDLS, CDR2 YYNGEE. CDR3 in DNA: TGTGCCAGCAGCGAATCCGGGGGGTACACCTCCTACGAGCAGTACTTC. This translates into CASSESGGYTSYEQYF.

The CDR3: CASSLTNSGSRTYNEQFF. The CDR3, as DNA: TGTGCCAGCAGCCTCACTAACTCGGGGAGTAGGACCTACAATGAGCAGTTCTTC. The chain combines TRBV4-2 with TRBJ2-1, with a possible D match to TRBD2 (5 bases). Trimming stripped 4 bases from V and 2 bases from J, with 21 bases between. This CDR3 is 18 amino acids long. Germline-derived CDR1 and CDR2 are LGHNA and YNFKEQ.

The V and J genes are TRBV5-6 and TRBJ2-5, with 9 bases matching TRBD2. This CDR3 region has 15 residues. CDR1 and CDR2 from the germline V gene are SGHDT and YYEEEE. J gave up 2 bases and V 9 bases, and 11 bases lay outside the gene matches. Written as DNA, the CDR3 is TGTGCCACCCACGTCGCTAGCGGGGCTCAAGAGACCCAGTACTTC. Translated: CATHVASGAQETQYF.

V and J are TRBV30 and TRBJ1-5; no definite D call. CDR3 size: 13 residues. Between the trimmed V and J ends, which lost 2 bases and 2 bases, there was a span of 7 bases. Germline V lookup: CDR1 GTSNPN, CDR2 SVGIG (reference sequence). CDR3 residues: CAWSSFGNQPQHF. DNA for the CDR3: TGTGCCTGGAGTTCTTTCGGCAATCAGCCCCAGCATTTT.

The chain couples TRBV7-8 to TRBJ2-3, with D tentatively TRBD2 (6 bases). Germline V gives CDR1 SGHVS, CDR2 FQNEAQ. Between the trimmed V and J ends, which lost 8 bases and 2 bases, there was a span of 11 bases. The CDR3 contains 13 residues. The DNA of the CDR3 is TGTGCCAGCGCGGGACCACCCACAGATACGCAGTATTTT. This codes for CASAGPPTDTQYF.

The chain couples TRBV27 to TRBJ1-3, with D maybe TRBD1 (5 bases). V lost 5 bases, J lost 0 bases, and 14 bases lay in between. CDR1 is MNHEY and CDR2 is SMNVEV in the germline V gene (reference sequence). CDR3 length: 16 residues. The CDR3 DNA sequence: TGTGCCAGCAGTCCCGGGGGGGGGAGCTCTGGAAACACCATATATTTT. Translated: CASSPGGGSSGNTIYF.

The chain combines TRBV4-2 with TRBJ2-7; D is possibly TRBD2 (6 bases). Germline-derived CDR1 and CDR2 are LGHNA and YNFKEQ. CDR3 length equals 13 residues. Trimming stripped 2 bases from V and 4 bases from J, with 9 bases between. The CDR3 bases are TGTGCCAGCAGCCAACCGGGAGAGTACGAGCAGTACTTC. Its protein product is CASSQPGEYEQYF.

This clone was seen at least ten times. The V gene is TRBV10-3, the J gene TRBJ2-7; a possible D gene is TRBD1 (6 bases). Trimming removed 10 bases at V and 2 bases at J, with 21 bases between. CDR1 is ENHRY and CDR2 is SYGVKD in the germline V gene. The CDR3 loop spans 15 amino acids. This CDR3 reads CATKGDSGQTYEQYF. The CDR3 DNA sequence: TGTGCCACCAAGGGGGATTCTGGACAGACCTACGAGCAGTACTTC.

The gene calls are TRBV11-3 and TRBJ2-5; 9 bases are shared with TRBD1. The germline V gene has CDR1 SGHNT and CDR2 YENEEA. V gave up 5 bases and J gave up 5 bases; unmatched junction bases: 9. CDR3 length: 15 amino acids. The CDR3 DNA reads TGTGCCAGCAGCCGCGGGGACAGGGATAGCGAGACCCAGTACTTC. It codes for CASSRGDRDSETQYF.

This chain links TRBV27 with TRBJ2-2, with 7 bases fitting TRBD2. Germline-derived CDR1 and CDR2 are MNHEY and SMNVEV (reference sequence). Trimming removed 8 bases from V and 3 bases from J; junction bases left unmatched: 6. The CDR3 extends over 14 amino acids. This CDR3 is CASSQGLYTGELFF. CDR3 coding DNA: TGTGCCAGCTCCCAGGGACTATACACCGGGGAGCTGTTTTTT.

The rearrangement uses TRBV9 and TRBJ1-1; D is unclear. CDR3 length: 14 amino acids. Trimming removed 0 bases at V and 7 bases at J, with 13 bases between. Germline V CDR1 and CDR2: SGDLS, YYNGEE. CDR3 residues: CASSVAWRESEAFF. The CDR3, as DNA: TGTGCCAGCAGCGTAGCGTGGCGGGAGAGTGAAGCTTTCTTT.

The chain has TRBV6-4 and TRBJ2-3; 13 bases are a match to TRBD2. This CDR3 contains 15 residues. The V gene's germline CDR1 is MRHNA and CDR2 SNTAGT. J was trimmed by 5 bases and V by 5 bases; bases with no gene match: 4. Here the CDR3 reads CASSQLAGGRDTQYF. The CDR3 bases are TGTGCCAGCAGTCAACTAGCGGGGGGGCGAGATACGCAGTATTTT.

The chain couples TRBV14 to TRBJ2-7; the D is unclear. Germline CDR1 SGHDN, CDR2 FVKESK. Trimming cost V 0 bases and J 7 bases, with 13 bases left between them. The CDR3 is 14 residues long. For the CDR3, the DNA is TGTGCCAGCAGCCAAGATATAGCTCTTGGTGAGCAGTACTTC. Amino acids: CASSQDIALGEQYF.

The J gene is TRBJ1-2, the V gene TRBV18, with unresolved D. Trimming left V 2 bases short and J 0 bases short, with 7 bases between. Germline V gene sequence: CDR1 KGHSH, CDR2 LQKENI. This CDR3 comprises 14 residues. The CDR3 region has the DNA TGTGCCAGCTCACCAGACATGGCTAACTATGGCTACACCTTC. Protein sequence: CASSPDMANYGYTF.

This clone occurred once. V and J are TRBV10-3 and TRBJ1-1, with TRBD1 matching over 9 bases. This CDR3 has 13 amino acids. Trimming removed 6 bases from V and 5 bases from J; junction bases left unmatched: 4. CDR1 and CDR2 (germline): ENHRY, SYGVKD. The CDR3 DNA reads TGTGCCATCAGGGACAGGGGTAAGACTGAAGCTTTCTTT. Its protein is CAIRDRGKTEAFF.

The chain employs TRBV9 and TRBJ2-2; 8 nucleotides agree with TRBD2. V was pared by 2 bases and J by 1 base, with 1 base of the junction left unmatched. The CDR3 spans 15 residues. Germline assignment: CDR1 SGDLS and CDR2 YYNGEE. The CDR3 DNA is TGTGCCAGCAGCGTCGGGAGGGTGAACACCGGGGAGCTGTTTTTT. It specifies CASSVGRVNTGELFF.

CDR3 nucleotide sequence: TGTGCCAGCAGCCTTGGGACACTCTACACTGAAGCTTTCTTT. Residues: CASSLGTLYTEAFF. This chain links TRBV7-8 with TRBJ1-1, with a possible D match to TRBD1 (6 bases). Germline V gene sequence: CDR1 SGHVS, CDR2 FQNEAQ. CDR3 length: 14 residues. With 5 bases removed from V and 3 bases from J, the gap between germline ends came to 13 bases.

On this clone: The missing conserved phenylalanine or tryptophan at the end of this CDR3 makes a read error likely. The DNA is omitted, as the CDR3 cannot be located on it reliably, and the CDR3 follows TCRdb's listing. The CDR3 loop is CASSDYITGQRI. J is TRBJ1-2 and V is TRBV6-1. From germline, CDR1 is MNHNS and CDR2 SASEGT. A total of 12 residues make up the CDR3, ends included.

Note on this clone: Other nucleotide sequences in the sample specify the same CDR3. The rearrangement joins TRBV6-5 to TRBJ1-2, with 7 bases identical to TRBD1. The length of the CDR3 is 13 residues. Germline V CDR1 and CDR2: MNHEY, SVGAGI. After removal of 6 bases from V and 3 bases from J, the junction contained 4 bases not matched to a gene. The CDR3 coding sequence is TGTGCCAGCAGCTATGGGACAGACTATGGCTACACCTTC. Encoded protein: CASSYGTDYGYTF.

This CDR3 is CASSVGGDRSTDTQYF. Written as DNA, the CDR3 is TGTGCCAGCAGCGTAGGGGGGGACAGAAGCACAGATACGCAGTATTTT. The V gene is TRBV9, the J gene TRBJ2-3; tentatively, D is TRBD1 (7 bases). The CDR3 contains 16 residues. V gave up 0 bases and J gave up 0 bases, with 11 bases separating them. Germline V gene lookup returns CDR1 SGDLS and CDR2 YYNGEE.

V gene TRBV2 combines with J gene TRBJ1-2; perhaps TRBD1 as D (6 bases). Trimming removed 6 bases from V and 8 bases from J, with 19 bases in between. The germline CDR1 and CDR2 sequences are SNHLY and FYNNEI. The length of the CDR3 is 14 residues. In nucleotides, the CDR3 is TGTGCCAGCAGACGGGACAACCTCGCAGAAGGCTACACCTTC. Amino acid sequence: CASRRDNLAEGYTF. The full variable domain, completed using reference TRBV2 and TRBJ1-2, is EPEVTQTPSHQVTQMGQEVILRCVPISNHLYFYWYRQILGQKVEFLVSFYNNEISEKSEIFDDQFSVERPDGSNFTLKIRSTKLEDSAMYFCASRRDNLAEGYTFGSGTRLTVV.